Presented here are 7 T cell receptor beta chains from one specimen sequenced in a study of low-dose radiotherapy and immunotherapy resistance in tumors. Time point of the sample: before trial treatment. Priming of first-strand cDNA relied on TRAV- and TRBV-specific primers (covering alpha and beta chains). TCR amplification used roughly 18 PCR cycles, a constant-region primer and a V-primer adapter. MiXCR was run by TCRdb on the reads, yielding one entry per CDR3 protein. The sample shows around 79,000 distinct CDR3 sequences, under 20% of them seen only once. Sequenced material: PBMCs, taken before treatment. The receptors come from a male donor with prostate cancer.

This clonotype was seen repeatedly, ten times or more. This sequence joins TRBV4-2 and TRBJ1-6, with D maybe TRBD1 (5 bases). Germline CDR1 reads LGHNA; CDR2 reads YNFKEQ. The CDR3 has 15 amino acids. V shed 0 bases and J shed 10 bases, with 13 bases lying between them. The CDR3 loop is CASSQDGSGTSPLHF. The CDR3 nucleotides read TGTGCCAGCAGCCAAGATGGTTCAGGGACCTCACCCCTCCACTTT.

This clonotype was detected many times. The rearrangement links TRBV27 to TRBJ2-5; 8 nucleotides align to TRBD1. CDR3 length: 15 residues. V shed 2 bases and J 5 bases; nucleotides not matched to a gene: 7. Germline-derived CDR1 and CDR2 are MNHEY and SMNVEV (reference sequence). The CDR3 DNA sequence: TGTGCCAGCAGTTTAGCAGGGGGCTTTGGGGAGACCCAGTACTTC. It translates to CASSLAGGFGETQYF.

This clonotype was observed at least ten times. This chain joins TRBV27 and TRBJ2-6; 9 nucleotides line up with TRBD1. The CDR3 totals 19 residues. CDR1 is MNHEY, CDR2 SMNVEV, per germline (reference sequence). V shed 5 bases and J 2 bases; nucleotides not matched to a gene: 13. DNA of the CDR3: TGTGCCAGCAGTCAAACCGGGACAGGGAGGATAGCTGGGGCCAACGTCCTGACTTTC. Encoded protein: CASSQTGTGRIAGANVLTF. The variable domain in full, completed from reference TRBV27 and TRBJ2-6, reads EAQVTQNPRYLITVTGKKLTVTCSQNMNHEYMSWYRQDPGLGLRQIYYSMNVEVTDKGDVPEGYKVSRKEKRNFPLILESPSPNQTSLYFCASSQTGTGRIAGANVLTFGAGSRLTVL.

V usage is TRBV25-1 and J usage is TRBJ2-1; possibly TRBD1 or TRBD2 for D (5 bases each). The CDR3 length is 14 residues. CDR1 and CDR2 (germline): MGHDK, SYGVNS. V was pared by 1 base and J by 5 bases, with 9 bases between. CDR3 in DNA: TGTGCCAGCAGTGAATCTCAGGGACACAATGAGCAGTTCTTC. This codes for CASSESQGHNEQFF.

This clonotype was counted at least ten times. This rearrangement joins TRBV7-2 to TRBJ2-1, with a possible D match to TRBD2 (6 bases). The germline V gene encodes CDR1 SGHTA and CDR2 FQGNSA. The CDR3 spans 16 residues. V dropped 2 bases and J dropped 1 base, with 12 bases sitting between them. CDR3 region: CASSLYVGTSYNEQFF. For the CDR3, the DNA is TGTGCCAGCAGCTTATACGTCGGGACTTCCTACAATGAGCAGTTCTTC.

The chain carries TRBV7-9 and TRBJ2-1; D not certain. Germline assignment: CDR1 SEHNR and CDR2 FQNEAQ (reference sequence). The V end lost 1 base, the J end lost 11 bases, and 9 bases lay between the germline ends. The length of the CDR3 is 12 residues. CDR3 nucleotides: TGTGCCAGCAGCTTAGGTCGAACGAAGCAGTTCTTC. Its translation: CASSLGRTKQFF.

This clonotype was found a few times. One end of the junction fails to match germline, which may point to a read error. The V call is TRBV19, the J call TRBJ2-1, with 7 positions matching TRBD2. CDR1 is LNHDA and CDR2 is SQIVND in the germline V gene (reference sequence). The CDR3 is 17 amino acids. CDR3 DNA: TGTGCCAGTAGTACCCGACTCGGCGGGAGAACCTACAATGAGCAGTCCTTC. Translation: CASSTRLGGRTYNEQSF. Filled out from reference TRBV19 and TRBJ2-1, the complete variable domain reads DGGITQSPKYLFRKEGQNVTLSCEQNLNHDAMYWYRQDPGQGLRLIYYSQIVNDFQKGDIAEGYSVSREKKESFPLTVTSAQKNPTAFYLCASSTRLGGRTYNEQSFGPGTRLTVL.